The present T cell receptor beta chain was sequenced within a study of T-cell reconstitution after alpha-beta-depleted transplantation in children. Per germline, CDR1 MGHRA and CDR2 YSYEKL. The CDR3 extends over 18 amino acids. Trimming removed 3 bases from V and 8 bases from J; junction bases left unmatched: 14. Preparation of the TCRbeta library used unique molecular identifiers. In TCRdb, the PCR reads were re-called with MiXCR into one record per CDR3 protein. The sample carries 400,000 to 550,000 distinct CDR3 sequences, 8% to 11% recorded once. This chain joins TRBV4-1 and TRBJ2-1; the match to TRBD2 covers 12 bases. The sequence came from a child between 2 and 9 years old with inherited bone marrow failure, due to receive a stem cell transplant. The source material was PBMCs, sampled before TCRalphabeta/CD19-depleted stem cell transplant. The CDR3 bases are TGCGCCAGCAGCCATCCCCCTCCCCGGACTAGCGGGAAACATGAGCAGTTCTTC. Protein sequence: CASSHPPPRTSGKHEQFF.